This TCR beta chain was recorded in a study of human T cells and chemical hapten exposure. This clonotype was recorded at least ten times. Individual cDNA molecules received unique molecular identifiers in the library. TCRdb recomputed calls from the RACE reads with MiXCR, one row per CDR3 protein. The table shows more than 70,000 distinct CDR3 sequences, with 8.5% to 9% occurring only once. Time point meaning: pre-sensitization, week 0. The treatment denotes: therapeutic diphenylcyclopropenone sensitization with weekly scalp DPC. The sequencing here drew on whole blood, taken in connection with sensitization to the hapten diphenylcyclopropenone (DPC). This sequence was found in a man in his forties or fifties with alopecia areata. Some clones in this sample may be carry-over from other donors' samples.

The CDR3 nucleotides read TGTGCCAGCTCACCCGGTGATGGCTACACCTTC. Encoded protein: CASSPGDGYTF. The chain uses TRBV18 and TRBJ1-2; no clear D gene. Per the germline V gene, CDR1 is KGHSH and CDR2 is LQKENI. Trimming cost V 3 bases and J 6 bases, with 5 bases left between them. There are 11 residues in the CDR3.